The T cell receptor beta chain under discussion was sequenced for a study of T cells after yellow fever vaccination. Study findings and constraints: Subsequent booster samples again held most clones from primary vaccination (96% CD4, roughly 88% CD8). Highly abundant clonotypes carried over from the bulk population could end up in FACS-sorted repertoires as contaminants. Faster peaking, at day 5 versus 15, marked a secondary response that was weaker.

Generation of TCR cDNA used 5'RACE template switching (which added a universal primer site and UMIs). TCRdb re-derived calls from the 5' RACE reads in MiXCR, one entry per CDR3 protein. The profile covers 250,000 to 400,000 distinct CDR3 sequences, with 3.5% to 5% appearing a single time and 19% taken by the ten largest. This clonotype was found many times. No antigen is known for it. The sample was PBMCs, taken 15 days after the yellow fever booster vaccination. The receptor comes from a man aged 18 to 35 who received the YFV17D yellow fever vaccine.

CDR3 nucleotides: TGCAGTGCGTACGCCTGGGGGGGGGAGCGCGATGAGCAGTTCTTC. Amino acids: CSAYAWGGERDEQFF. This chain links TRBV20-1 with TRBJ2-1, with TRBD2 matching over 7 bases. The CDR3 extends over 15 amino acids. Losses at the gene ends were 6 bases for V and 8 bases for J; bases not matched to a gene: 16. Germline V lookup: CDR1 DFQATT, CDR2 SNEGSKA (reference sequence).